This T cell receptor beta chain stems from a study of blood T cell repertoires in COVID-19. Sequencing used immunoSEQ multiplex PCR; TCRdb keeps in-frame clones, though not all of them. The sample shows about 310,000 clones, roughly 90% of them seen only once. Assignments of participants to cohorts depended upon their own reported clinical history. The CDR3 is made up of 16 amino acids. Germline V gene data show CDR1 as LGHNA and CDR2 as YSLEER. The ends were cut back, 1 base at V and 1 base at J, with 13 bases in the middle. Specimen: PBMCs or T cells enriched from blood (not recorded which). This receptor was taken from a middle-aged woman who had recovered from COVID-19. The V gene is TRBV4-3, the J gene TRBJ1-1; a weak D match, TRBD1 (6 bases). Here the CDR3 DNA reads TGCGCCAGCAGCCAAGGGTTGGGACAACCGAACACTGAAGCTTTCTTT. It codes for CASSQGLGQPNTEAFF.